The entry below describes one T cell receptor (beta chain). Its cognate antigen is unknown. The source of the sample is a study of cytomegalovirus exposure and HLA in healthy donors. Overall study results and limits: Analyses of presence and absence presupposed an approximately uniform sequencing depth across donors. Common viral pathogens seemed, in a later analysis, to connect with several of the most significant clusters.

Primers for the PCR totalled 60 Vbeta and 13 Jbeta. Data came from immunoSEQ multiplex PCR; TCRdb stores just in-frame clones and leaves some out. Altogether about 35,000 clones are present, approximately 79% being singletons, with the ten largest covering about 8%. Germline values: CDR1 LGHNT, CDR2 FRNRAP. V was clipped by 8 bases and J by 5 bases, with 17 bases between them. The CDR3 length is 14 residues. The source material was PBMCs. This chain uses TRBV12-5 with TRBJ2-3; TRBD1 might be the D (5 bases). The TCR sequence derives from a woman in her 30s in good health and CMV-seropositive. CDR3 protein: CASTFKGSGDTQYF. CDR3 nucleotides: TGTGCTAGTACCTTCAAGGGGTCTGGAGATACGCAGTATTTT.